The next 15 T cell receptor beta chains were all read from a single sample in a study of blood T cells in healthy people across ages. Primed by a sample-barcoded 5' primer and a J-beta primer mix, a second PCR proceeded for roughly 6 to 12 cycles. A single record per CDR3 protein comes from TCRdb applying MiXCR to the 5' RACE reads. There are more than 700,000 distinct CDR3 sequences in the sample; about 47% occur only once, and 15% to 20% lies in the top ten. Sequencing was performed on blood. The receptor source for this set is a man older than 75 in good health.

This clonotype came up many times. The chain recombines TRBV20-1 with TRBJ2-5, with 9 bases that match TRBD2. Germline trimming cut 3 bases from V and 6 bases from J; bases unmatched to any gene: 8. Germline-derived CDR1 and CDR2 are DFQATT and SNEGSKA (reference sequence). This CDR3 is built from 14 residues. CDR3 region: CSARPSGTVKTQYF. CDR3 coding DNA: TGCAGTGCTAGGCCTAGCGGGACGGTTAAGACCCAGTACTTC.

The V gene is TRBV6-2 or TRBV6-3, the J gene TRBJ2-1; D is perhaps TRBD1 (5 bases). Germline V gives CDR1 MNHEY, CDR2 SVGEGT. The CDR3 is 13 amino acids. The V and J ends lost 6 bases and 11 bases respectively, with 17 bases between them. CDR3 bases: TGTGCCAGCAGAGGCAACCAGGGATTCAAGCAGTTCTTC. Protein: CASRGNQGFKQFF.

The V call is TRBV5-1, the J call TRBJ2-3; 7 bases align to TRBD2. Germline CDR1 is SGHRS and CDR2 is YFSETQ. V trimming: 6 bases; J trimming: 3 bases; junction bases outside the gene matches: 10. The CDR3 contains 15 residues. In nucleotides, the CDR3 is TGCGCCAGCACCATGGTGACTAGCCGGACAGATACGCAGTATTTT. Its translation: CASTMVTSRTDTQYF.

This clonotype was detected a few times. The chain is built from TRBV5-1 and TRBJ1-3; the D gene is possibly TRBD1 (5 bases). Germline V gene data show CDR1 as SGHRS and CDR2 as YFSETQ. This CDR3 comprises 15 residues. V lost 0 bases and J lost 2, with 9 bases in between. The CDR3 reads CASSLATGAGNTIYF. The CDR3 nucleotides are TGCGCCAGCAGCTTGGCTACAGGAGCTGGAAACACCATATATTTT.

Comment on this clonotype: A read error is possible here, since a much larger clone lies one base away. The chain recombines TRBV29-1 with TRBJ2-7, with D possibly called TRBD1 or TRBD2 (5 bases each). From germline, CDR1 is SQVTM and CDR2 ANQGSEA. The CDR3 totals 12 residues. Trimming took off 6 bases at V and 5 bases at J, with 14 bases between the two ends. CDR3 sequence reads: CSVGDAHDEQYF. For the CDR3, the DNA is TGCAGCGTAGGGGACGCGCACGACGAGCAGTACTTC.

V usage is TRBV20-1 and J usage is TRBJ1-6, with D perhaps matching TRBD1 (6 bases). The CDR3 consists of 15 residues. The germline V and J ends were trimmed by 0 bases and 8 bases, with 14 bases remaining between them. Germline CDR1 DFQATT, CDR2 SNEGSKA (reference sequence). CDR3: CSARDQTEGDSPLHF. The CDR3 nucleotides are TGCAGTGCTAGAGATCAGACCGAGGGGGATTCACCCCTCCACTTT.

As for this clonotype: An end of the junction differs from the germline gene, which may be a read error. The chain combines TRBV7-9 with TRBJ2-2; D ambiguous. The CDR3 length is 14 residues. Germline-derived CDR1 and CDR2 are SEHNR and FQNEAQ (reference sequence). Here the CDR3 DNA reads TGTGCCAGCAGCTCAATCCTGAACGCCGGGGAGCTGTTTTTT. Translating it yields CASSSILNAGELFF.

The J gene is TRBJ1-4, the V gene TRBV6-6, with 7 bases that match TRBD1. Per germline, CDR1 MNHNY and CDR2 SVGAGI (reference sequence). Losses at the gene ends were 6 bases for V and 8 bases for J; bases not matched to a gene: 6. The CDR3 is made up of 13 amino acids. CDR3 in DNA: TGTGCCAGCAGCGACAGGGCACCCGAAAAACTGTTTTTT. It yields the protein CASSDRAPEKLFF.

This clonotype has just a few counts. The CDR3 sequence: CASSQDLDAVEGYTF. In DNA, the CDR3 is TGTGCCAGCAGCCAAGATCTTGACGCCGTGGAGGGCTACACCTTC. The V and J genes are TRBV3-1 and TRBJ1-2; D is undetermined. The CDR3 is made up of 15 amino acids. CDR1 is LGHDT, CDR2 YNNKEL, per germline (reference sequence). The V gene lost 0 bases and the J gene lost 8 bases, with 16 bases spanning the gap.

The chain combines TRBV20-1 with TRBJ1-1; D is uncertain. Germline CDR1 and CDR2: DFQATT and SNEGSKA (reference sequence). The CDR3 sequence is 14 residues long. Deletions cut 5 bases from V and 4 bases from J, with 17 bases between. CDR3 DNA sequence: TGCAGTGCTGGAAGGCCCAAGGTAACCACTGAAGCTTTCTTT. It is translated as CSAGRPKVTTEAFF.

This chain uses TRBV11-2 with TRBJ1-3, with a possible D match to TRBD1 (5 bases). Trimming pared 2 bases from V and 0 bases from J, leaving 14 bases between. There are 17 residues in the CDR3. In germline, CDR1 is SGHAT, CDR2 FQNNGV. This chain's CDR3 is CASSLMGRQSSGNTIYF. The CDR3 DNA is TGTGCCAGCAGCTTAATGGGTCGACAGAGCTCTGGAAACACCATATATTTT. The full variable domain, completed using reference TRBV11-2 and TRBJ1-3, is EAGVAQSPRYKIIEKRQSVAFWCNPISGHATLYWYQQILGQGPKLLIQFQNNGVVDDSQLPKDRFSAERLKGVDSTLKIQPAKLEDSAVYLCASSLMGRQSSGNTIYFGEGSWLTVV.

The CDR3 DNA reads as TGCAGTGCTAGCTCTAATTTGAACACCGGGGAGCTGTTTTTT. Its translation is CSASSNLNTGELFF. The chain joins TRBV20-1 to TRBJ2-2; D remains unclear. CDR1 and CDR2 (germline): DFQATT, SNEGSKA (reference sequence). The CDR3 length is 14 residues. The V gene lost 3 bases and the J gene lost 1 base, with 9 bases spanning the gap.

The genes are TRBV4-3 and TRBJ2-2; 10 nucleotides match TRBD1. The germline V gene has CDR1 LGHNA and CDR2 YSLEER. V trimming: 6 bases; J trimming: 3 bases; junction bases outside the gene matches: 7. The CDR3 consists of 16 residues. CDR3 bases: TGCGCCAGCAGTCCCCAGGACAGGGGGGACACCGGGGAGCTGTTTTTT. Translating gives CASSPQDRGDTGELFF.

There are many counts of this clonotype. The V and J genes are TRBV4-2 and TRBJ2-7; 8 nucleotides agree with TRBD1. The J segment lost 4 bases and the V segment lost 4 bases, leaving 6 bases of the junction unmatched. This CDR3 is built from 14 residues. Looked up from germline, CDR1 is LGHNA and CDR2 is YNFKEQ. CDR3 residues: CASSLRTGIYEQYF. CDR3 in DNA: TGTGCCAGCAGCCTTCGGACAGGGATATACGAGCAGTACTTC.

This clonotype was seen just once. The chain employs TRBV4-1 and TRBJ2-7; 9 nucleotides align to TRBD1. Germline V gene sequence: CDR1 MGHRA, CDR2 YSYEKL. The J segment lost 6 bases and the V segment lost 2 bases, leaving 8 bases of the junction unmatched. The CDR3 sequence is 15 residues long. CDR3 loop: CASSQFEGQGSEQYF. CDR3 nucleotides: TGCGCCAGCAGCCAATTTGAGGGACAGGGTAGCGAGCAGTACTTC.